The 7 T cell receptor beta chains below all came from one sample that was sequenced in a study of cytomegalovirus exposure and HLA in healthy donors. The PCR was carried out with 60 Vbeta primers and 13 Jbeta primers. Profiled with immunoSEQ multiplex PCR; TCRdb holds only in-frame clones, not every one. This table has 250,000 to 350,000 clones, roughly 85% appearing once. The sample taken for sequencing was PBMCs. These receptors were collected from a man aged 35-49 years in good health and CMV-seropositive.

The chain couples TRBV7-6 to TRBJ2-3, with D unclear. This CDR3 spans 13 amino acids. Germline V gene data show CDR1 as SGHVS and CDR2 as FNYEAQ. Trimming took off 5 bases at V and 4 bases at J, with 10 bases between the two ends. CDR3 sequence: CASSLNRADTQYF. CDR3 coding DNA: TGTGCCAGCAGCCTAAACCGGGCAGATACGCAGTATTTT. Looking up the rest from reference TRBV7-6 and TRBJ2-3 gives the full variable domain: GAGVSQSPRYKVTKRGQDVALRCDPISGHVSLYWYRQALGQGPEFLTYFNYEAQQDKSGLPNDRFSAERPEGSISTLTIQRTEQRDSAMYRCASSLNRADTQYFGPGTRLTVL.

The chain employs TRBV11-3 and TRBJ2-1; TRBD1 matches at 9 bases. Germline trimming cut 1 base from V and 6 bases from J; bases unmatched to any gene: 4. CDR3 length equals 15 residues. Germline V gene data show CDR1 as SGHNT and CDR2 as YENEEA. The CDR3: CASSLGQGDANEQFF. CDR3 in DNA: TGTGCCAGCAGCTTAGGACAGGGGGACGCCAATGAGCAGTTCTTC.

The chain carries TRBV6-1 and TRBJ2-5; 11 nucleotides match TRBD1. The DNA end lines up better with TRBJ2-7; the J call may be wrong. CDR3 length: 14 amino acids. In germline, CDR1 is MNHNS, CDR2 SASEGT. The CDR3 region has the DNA TGTGCCAGCAGACGGGACAGGGGGATTTACGAGCAGTACTTC. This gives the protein CASRRDRGIYEQYF.

The CDR3 DNA follows: TGTGCCAGTAGTAGTGTGGACAGAAGCACAGATACGCAGTATTTT. Protein product: CASSSVDRSTDTQYF. V usage is TRBV19 and J usage is TRBJ2-3; weak D call: TRBD1 (6 bases). Germline loops: CDR1 LNHDA, CDR2 SQIVND (reference sequence). The length of the CDR3 is 15 residues. Trimming removed 4 bases at V and 0 bases at J, with 11 bases between.

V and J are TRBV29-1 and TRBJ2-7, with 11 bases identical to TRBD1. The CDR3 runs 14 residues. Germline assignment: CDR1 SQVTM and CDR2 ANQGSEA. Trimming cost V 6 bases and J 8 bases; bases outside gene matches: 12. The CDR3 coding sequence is TGCAGCGTGGCTAGTGGACAGGGGGCCCAACAGCAGTACTTC. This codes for CSVASGQGAQQQYF.

CDR3 loop: CASSGSQETQYF. The CDR3 DNA follows: TGCGCCAGCAGCGGCAGTCAAGAGACCCAGTACTTC. The chain uses TRBV5-1 and TRBJ2-5; D remains ambiguous. The V gene's germline CDR1 is SGHRS and CDR2 YFSETQ. This CDR3 region has 12 residues. The V end was cut by 4 bases, the J end by 2 bases, with 6 bases between.

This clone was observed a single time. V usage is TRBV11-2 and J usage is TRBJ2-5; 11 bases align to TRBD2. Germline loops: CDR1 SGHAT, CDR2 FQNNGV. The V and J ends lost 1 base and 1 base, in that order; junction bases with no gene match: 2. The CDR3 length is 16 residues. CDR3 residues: CASSLGTSGPQETQYF. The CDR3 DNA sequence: TGTGCCAGCAGCTTAGGGACTAGCGGGCCCCAAGAGACCCAGTACTTC.